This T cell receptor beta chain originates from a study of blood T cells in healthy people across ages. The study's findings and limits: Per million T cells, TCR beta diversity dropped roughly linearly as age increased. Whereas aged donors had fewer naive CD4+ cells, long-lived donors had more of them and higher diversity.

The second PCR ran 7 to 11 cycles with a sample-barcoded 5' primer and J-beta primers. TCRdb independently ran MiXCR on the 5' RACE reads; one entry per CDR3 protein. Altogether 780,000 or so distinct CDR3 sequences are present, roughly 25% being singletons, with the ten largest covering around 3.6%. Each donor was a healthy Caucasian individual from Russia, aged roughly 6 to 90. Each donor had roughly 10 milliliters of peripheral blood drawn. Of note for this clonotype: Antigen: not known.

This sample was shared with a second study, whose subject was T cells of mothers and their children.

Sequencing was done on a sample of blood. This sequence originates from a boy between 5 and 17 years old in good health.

CDR3 loop: CASDRGERGSYEQYF. DNA for the CDR3: TGTGCCAGTGACCGGGGTGAGCGGGGATCCTACGAGCAGTACTTC. The rearrangement links TRBV6-1 to TRBJ2-7; TRBD2 matches at 7 bases. Germline assignment: CDR1 MNHNS and CDR2 SASEGT. The CDR3 sequence is 15 residues long. Trimming removed 9 bases from V and 1 base from J; junction bases left unmatched: 12.